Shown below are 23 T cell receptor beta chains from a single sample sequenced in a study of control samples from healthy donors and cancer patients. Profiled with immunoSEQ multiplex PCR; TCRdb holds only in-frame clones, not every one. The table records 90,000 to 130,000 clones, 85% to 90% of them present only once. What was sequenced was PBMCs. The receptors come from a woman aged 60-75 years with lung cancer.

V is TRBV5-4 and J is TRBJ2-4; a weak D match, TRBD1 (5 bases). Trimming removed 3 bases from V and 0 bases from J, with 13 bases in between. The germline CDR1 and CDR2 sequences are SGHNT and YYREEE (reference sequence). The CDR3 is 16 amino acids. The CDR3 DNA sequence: TGTGCCAGCAGCTCCCCAGGGCCTATAGCCAAAAACATTCAGTACTTC. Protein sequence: CASSSPGPIAKNIQYF.

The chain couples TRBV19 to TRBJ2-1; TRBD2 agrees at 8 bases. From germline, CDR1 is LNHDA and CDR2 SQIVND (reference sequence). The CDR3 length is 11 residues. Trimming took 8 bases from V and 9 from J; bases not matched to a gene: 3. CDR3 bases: TGTGCCAGTGGACTAGCTGTTGAGCAGTTCTTC. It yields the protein CASGLAVEQFF. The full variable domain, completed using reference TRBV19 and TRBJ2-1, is DGGITQSPKYLFRKEGQNVTLSCEQNLNHDAMYWYRQDPGQGLRLIYYSQIVNDFQKGDIAEGYSVSREKKESFPLTVTSAQKNPTAFYLCASGLAVEQFFGPGTRLTVL.

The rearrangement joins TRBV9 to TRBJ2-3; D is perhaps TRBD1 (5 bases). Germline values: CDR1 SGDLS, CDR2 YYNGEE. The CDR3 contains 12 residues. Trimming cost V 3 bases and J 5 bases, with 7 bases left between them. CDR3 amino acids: CASSGQLDTQYF. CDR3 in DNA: TGTGCCAGCAGCGGACAGCTAGATACGCAGTATTTT.

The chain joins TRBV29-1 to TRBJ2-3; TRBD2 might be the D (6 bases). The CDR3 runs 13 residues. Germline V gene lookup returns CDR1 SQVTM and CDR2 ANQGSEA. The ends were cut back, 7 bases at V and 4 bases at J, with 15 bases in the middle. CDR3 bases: TGCAGCGCCGGCCCGGAGGGGCCAGATACGCAGTATTTT. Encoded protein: CSAGPEGPDTQYF.

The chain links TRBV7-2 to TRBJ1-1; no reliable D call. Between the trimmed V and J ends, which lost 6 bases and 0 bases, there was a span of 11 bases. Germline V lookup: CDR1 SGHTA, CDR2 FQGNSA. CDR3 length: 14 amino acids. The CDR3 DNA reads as TGTGCCAGCAGGGACGGAACCATGAACACTGAAGCTTTCTTT. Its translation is CASRDGTMNTEAFF.

CDR3 in amino acids: CASSELAGGGELFF. The CDR3 DNA reads as TGTGCCAGCAGTGAACTAGCGGGGGGCGGGGAGCTGTTTTTT. This chain links TRBV6-1 with TRBJ2-2; 11 bases align to TRBD2. Trimming cost V 2 bases and J 7 bases; bases outside gene matches: 0. Germline assignment: CDR1 MNHNS and CDR2 SASEGT. The length of the CDR3 is 14 residues.

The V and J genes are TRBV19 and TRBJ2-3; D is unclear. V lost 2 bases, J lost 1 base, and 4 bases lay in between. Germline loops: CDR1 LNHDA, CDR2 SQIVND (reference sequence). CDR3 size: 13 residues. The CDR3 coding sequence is TGTGCCAGTAGTATAAGCCGCACAGATACGCAGTATTTT. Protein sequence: CASSISRTDTQYF.

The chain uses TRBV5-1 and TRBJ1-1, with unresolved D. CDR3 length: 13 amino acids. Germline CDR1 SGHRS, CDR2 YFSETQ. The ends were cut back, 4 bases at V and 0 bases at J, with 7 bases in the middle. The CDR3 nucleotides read TGCGCCAGCAGCCCAGGCATGAACACTGAAGCTTTCTTT. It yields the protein CASSPGMNTEAFF. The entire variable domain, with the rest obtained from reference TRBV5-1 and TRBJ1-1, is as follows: KAGVTQTPRYLIKTRGQQVTLSCSPISGHRSVSWYQQTPGQGLQFLFEYFSETQRNKGNFPGRFSGRQFSNSRSEMNVSTLELGDSALYLCASSPGMNTEAFFGQGTRLTVV.

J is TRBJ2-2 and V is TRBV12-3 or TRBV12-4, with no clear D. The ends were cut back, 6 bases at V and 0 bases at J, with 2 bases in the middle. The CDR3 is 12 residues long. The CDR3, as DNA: TGTGCCAGCAGCGCGAACACCGGGGAGCTGTTTTTT. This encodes CASSANTGELFF.

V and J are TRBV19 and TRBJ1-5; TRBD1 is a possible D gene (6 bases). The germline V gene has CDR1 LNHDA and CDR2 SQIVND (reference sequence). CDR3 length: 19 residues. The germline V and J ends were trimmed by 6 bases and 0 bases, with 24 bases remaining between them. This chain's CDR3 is CASSDTRQDGWNSNQPQHF. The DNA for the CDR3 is TGTGCCAGTAGCGACACACGACAGGACGGATGGAATAGCAATCAGCCCCAGCATTTT.

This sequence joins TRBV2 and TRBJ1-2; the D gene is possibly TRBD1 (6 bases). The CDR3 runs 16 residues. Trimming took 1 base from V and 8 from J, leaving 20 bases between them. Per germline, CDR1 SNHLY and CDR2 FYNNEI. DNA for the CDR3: TGTGCCAGCAGTGAAGAACCCAGGGGCCGACTGAGGGGCTACACCTTC. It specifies CASSEEPRGRLRGYTF.

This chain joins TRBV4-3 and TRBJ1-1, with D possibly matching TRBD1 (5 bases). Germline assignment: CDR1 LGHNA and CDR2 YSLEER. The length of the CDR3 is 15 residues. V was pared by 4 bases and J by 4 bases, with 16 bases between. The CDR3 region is CASSLGTASGTEAFF. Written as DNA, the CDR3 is TGCGCCAGCAGCCTGGGGACTGCAAGCGGCACTGAAGCTTTCTTT.

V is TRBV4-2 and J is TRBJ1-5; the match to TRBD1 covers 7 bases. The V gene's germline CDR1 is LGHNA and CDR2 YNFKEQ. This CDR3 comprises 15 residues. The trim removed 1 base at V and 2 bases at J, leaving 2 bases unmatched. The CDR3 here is CASSQATGGNQPQHF. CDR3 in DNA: TGTGCCAGCAGCCAAGCAACAGGGGGCAATCAGCCCCAGCATTTT.

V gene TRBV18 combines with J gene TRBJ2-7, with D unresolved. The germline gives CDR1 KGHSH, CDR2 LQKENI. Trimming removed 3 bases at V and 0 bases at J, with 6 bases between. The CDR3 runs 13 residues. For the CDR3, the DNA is TGTGCCAGCTCACCGTCCCGCTCCTACGAGCAGTACTTC. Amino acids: CASSPSRSYEQYF.

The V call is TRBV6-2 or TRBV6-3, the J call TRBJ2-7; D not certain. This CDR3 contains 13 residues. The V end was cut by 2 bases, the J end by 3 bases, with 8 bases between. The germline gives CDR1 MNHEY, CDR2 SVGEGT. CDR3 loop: CASSYRRNYEQYF. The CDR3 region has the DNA TGTGCCAGCAGTTACCGCAGAAACTACGAGCAGTACTTC.

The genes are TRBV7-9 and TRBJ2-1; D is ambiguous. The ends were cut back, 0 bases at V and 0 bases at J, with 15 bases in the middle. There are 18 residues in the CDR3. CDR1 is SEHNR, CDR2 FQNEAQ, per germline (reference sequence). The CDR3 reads CASSLALGSESSYNEQFF. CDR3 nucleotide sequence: TGTGCCAGCAGCTTAGCGCTGGGGTCAGAGAGCTCCTACAATGAGCAGTTCTTC.

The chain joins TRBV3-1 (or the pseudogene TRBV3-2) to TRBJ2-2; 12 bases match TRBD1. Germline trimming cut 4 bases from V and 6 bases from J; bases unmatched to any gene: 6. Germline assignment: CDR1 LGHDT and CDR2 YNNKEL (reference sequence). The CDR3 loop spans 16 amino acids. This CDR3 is CASSPRDRGLPGELFF. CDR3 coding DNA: TGTGCCAGCAGCCCCCGGGACAGGGGGCTCCCCGGGGAGCTGTTTTTT.

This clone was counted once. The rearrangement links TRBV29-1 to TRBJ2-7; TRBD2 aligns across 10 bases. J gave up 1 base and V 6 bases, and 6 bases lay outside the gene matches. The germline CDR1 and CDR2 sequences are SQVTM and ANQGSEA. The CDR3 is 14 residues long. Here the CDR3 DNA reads TGCAGCGTCCGACTAGCGGGTGGGTCCTACGAGCAGTACTTC. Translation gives CSVRLAGGSYEQYF.

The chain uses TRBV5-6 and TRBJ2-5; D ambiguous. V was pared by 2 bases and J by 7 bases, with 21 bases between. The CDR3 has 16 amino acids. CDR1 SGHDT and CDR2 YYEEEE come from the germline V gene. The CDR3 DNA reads TGTGCCAGCAGCTTTAGGACCTGGGGTGGGAATGGGACCCAGTACTTC. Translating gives CASSFRTWGGNGTQYF.

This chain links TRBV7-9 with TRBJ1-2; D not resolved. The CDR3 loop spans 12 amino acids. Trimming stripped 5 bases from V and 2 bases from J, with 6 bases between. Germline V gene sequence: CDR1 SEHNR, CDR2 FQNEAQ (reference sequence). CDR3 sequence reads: CASSPGNYGYTF. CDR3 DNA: TGTGCCAGCAGCCCTGGGAACTATGGCTACACCTTC.

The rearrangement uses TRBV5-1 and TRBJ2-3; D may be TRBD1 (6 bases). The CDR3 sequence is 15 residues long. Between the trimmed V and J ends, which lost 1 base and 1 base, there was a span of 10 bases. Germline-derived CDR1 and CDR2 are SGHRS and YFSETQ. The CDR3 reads CASSLSPGGTDTQYF. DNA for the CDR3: TGCGCCAGCAGCTTGTCACCAGGGGGCACAGATACGCAGTATTTT.

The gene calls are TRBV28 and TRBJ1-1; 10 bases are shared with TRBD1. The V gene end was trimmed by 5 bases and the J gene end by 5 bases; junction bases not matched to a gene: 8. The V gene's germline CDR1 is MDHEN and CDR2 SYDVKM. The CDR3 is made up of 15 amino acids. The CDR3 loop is CASSATGTGATEAFF. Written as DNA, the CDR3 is TGTGCCAGCAGTGCTACCGGGACAGGGGCTACTGAAGCTTTCTTT.

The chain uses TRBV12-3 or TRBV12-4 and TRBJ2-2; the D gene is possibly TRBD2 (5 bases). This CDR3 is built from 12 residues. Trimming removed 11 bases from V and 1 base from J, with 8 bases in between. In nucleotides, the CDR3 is TGTGCCCTTGGGAGGAACACCGGGGAGCTGTTTTTT. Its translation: CALGRNTGELFF.